This note documents a single TCR beta chain sequence. Its antigen is not yet known. Qualities for individual bases were not recorded, and no much larger clone is one base off. To prepare the library, the immunoSEQ multiplex PCR assay was applied. For the multiplex PCR, a mixture combining 60 forward primers for TCR Vbeta segments and 13 reverse primers for TCR Jbeta segments was used. The CDR3 region of rearranged TCR beta genes was amplified from genomic DNA with a multiplex PCR assay. Amplified TCR beta libraries were sequenced as 87-base-pair reads on the Illumina HiSeq System. As for the original processing: A later analysis counted around 72 million unique TCR beta chains across the 650 to 800 repertoires, and 9 million to 14 million of these chains were shared by at least two donors. Raw reads were error-corrected and collapsed into unique sequences with a nearest-neighbor algorithm that merged closely related sequences to remove PCR and sequencing errors. V, D and J gene segments were assigned by aligning CDR3 sequences to IMGT reference sequences. For a sequence to be retained, a match of at least six nucleotides to both a V gene segment and a J gene segment was required. A rearrangement counted as productive if the CDR3 had no stop codons and remained in frame with V and J, and every other rearrangement counted as non-productive. Following IMGT convention, CDR3 was defined as the stretch from the second conserved V-encoded cysteine to the conserved J-encoded phenylalanine. The earlier analysis of about 590 of the donors excluded sequences that lacked an unambiguous match to a single V gene segment. In an earlier analysis of a few hundred of the donors, V segments were called functional above 56.7% productive rearrangements and were called segregating when the between-donor standard deviation exceeded 5%. A statistical classification framework was built to diagnose cytomegalovirus status from the catalog of TCR beta chain sequences. In a later analysis, TCR nucleotide sequences were compared against IMGT/GENE-DB human TR gene sequences so that V and J genes could be assigned. A later analysis assigned CDR3 sequences and most-parsimonious VDJ recombination scenarios with the TCRdist pipeline. In a later analysis, each TCR beta chain was defined by its CDR3 amino acid sequence together with its V-gene family, and reads lacking a unique V-gene family were excluded. In a later analysis, 450 to 600 highly shared, low-generation-probability nucleotide sequences were removed to address suspected cross-contamination and a sequencing artifact. In a later analysis, a clonal expansion index for each public chain was calculated from normalized within-repertoire ranks of inferred template counts. A later analysis computed generation probabilities with a VDJ recombination model fitted to out-of-frame rearrangements, and checked the results against IGoR. In a later analysis, TCR-TCR, TCR-HLA and TCR-CMV co-occurrence was scored with hypergeometric tests, and a repertoire-size bias correction was applied to TCR pairs. A later analysis estimated false discovery rates by permuting HLA or CMV assignments 20 times. In a later analysis, co-occurring TCRs were grouped using DBSCAN, and TCRdist sequence similarity was added for clustering within HLA-allele-positive subsets. Co-occurrence clustering excluded repertoires with fewer than 30,000 or more than 120,000 public chains, plus five with anomalous nucleotide sharing. TCRdb re-hosts the immuneACCESS table, in-frame sequences only. Its copies lack some clones; in the studies checked, an unresolved V gene accounts for under half of them, and the cause for the rest is not known. Clone size and V and J calls were adopted from that table, with D and trimming inferred from the DNA. The sample contains fewer than 85,000 clones, 72% of them found a single time. Roughly 4.9% of the sample is in the top ten clones.

This sample was included in a study of cytomegalovirus exposure and HLA in healthy donors (dated by TCRdb to 2017 to 2019). The study in broad terms: According to an earlier analysis of a few hundred of the donors, about 179 million T cells yielded over 90 million unique TCR beta sequences and about 300 Gb of sequence data. Donor age, sex, ethnicity and CMV serostatus were compiled alongside the repertoire data. HLA typing included class I and class II loci at four-digit resolution. In a later analysis, previously published TCR beta repertoires from about 640 donors were re-analyzed and high-resolution HLA genotyping was added so that TCR occurrence patterns could be studied. To predict cytomegalovirus infection status, the study brought together high-throughput TCR immunosequencing, statistical association of individual TCRs with disease status, and machine learning. All discovery cohort repertoires had been generated on a single sequencing platform. The number of typed donors differed by locus: about 620-630 for A, B, C, DRB1 and DQB1; 522 for DQA1; 600 to 610 for DPA1; and 400 to 480 for DPB1. An earlier analysis of 587 of the donors used high-throughput TCR beta sequencing to judge whether each TCR beta V gene segment behaved as functional or pseudogenic. About five DR-DQ haplotypes were handled as single units for association and clustering, since linkage in the cohort was strong. The aim of the study was to test whether cataloging public T cell receptors could identify signatures of past pathogen exposure. An early release that covered 640 HLA-typed donors contained about 300 gigabases of sequencing data and tens of millions of unique TCR sequences. Genome-wide SNP genotypes for about 55% of the roughly 670 donors were used in a later genetic analysis, which treated that subset as a discovery cohort. Among the 398 genotyped donors, approximately 77% belonged to the genetic ancestry cluster associated with self-reported Caucasian donors. The later analysis used no new phenotypic data to find candidate immune exposures, relying instead on TCR beta sequences and their occurrence across donors. A separate validation cohort of about 110 different subjects was used in addition to the 666-subject first cohort. Using immunosequencing, the study profiled T cell repertoires from 500 to 800 subjects and related those repertoires to cytomegalovirus serostatus. On average, 235,054 unique TCR beta nucleotide sequences were sequenced per donor among a few hundred genotyped donors of the cohort, with about 19% of those sequences being non-productive. General findings and caveats noted by the study authors: The study listed around 160 TCR beta chains as associated with cytomegalovirus. When HLA alleles, especially DR and DQ, strongly co-occurred, attributing TCR associations to individual alleles was difficult. In a later analysis, several top co-occurrence clusters were reported to appear linked to parvovirus B19, influenza, CMV and Epstein-Barr virus. A group of highly shared sequence variants was considered likely to be a technical artifact of the sequencing pipeline. Correlated functional status among segregating V segments might be attributable to linkage disequilibrium, but an unknown experimental factor could not be ruled out. Across donors, most TCR sequences were observed very rarely, whereas some public TCRs were present in many individuals. Presence/absence analyses assumed roughly uniform sequencing depth across donors, an assumption that may not hold. According to the authors, the approach could potentially be generalized to other disease states and immunological phenotypes. A later genetic analysis associated a missense DCLRE1C variant with V-gene and J-gene trimming of TCR beta chains, and an independent cohort replicated the association. CMV serostatus was the only immune exposure information available for the cohort. In a later analysis, TCR association rates were found to vary across HLA loci, with the most associated TCRs seen for DRB1 alleles and the fewest for HLA-C alleles. A later analysis found that HLA-associated TCR beta chains were more clonally expanded and had lower generation probabilities than equally common non-associated chains. A further reported finding was that TCR beta sequences accurately predicted the HLA-A and HLA-B alleles for most subjects in the first cohort. Because counts were too low, more than 15 rarely observed V segments, including chromosome 9 orphons, were left out of the earlier analysis of a few hundred of the donors. In an earlier analysis of some 540 of the donors, most TCR beta V segments appeared in productive rearrangements about 87% or about 30% of the time, broadly matching IMGT annotations. In this cohort, only TCR beta chains were sequenced, and detectable features were limited by the absence of alpha or paired-chain data. HLA typing was unavailable for some donors at each locus, so association tests used only the typed subset. Compared with the approximately 710-donor mean, donors in an Asian-associated ancestry cluster had fewer N-insertions in productive TCRs, according to a later genetic analysis. Three of the identified cytomegalovirus-associated TCR beta chains were confirmed in vitro to be specific for cytomegalovirus antigens. Specific HLA alleles were associated with some 15,000 TCR beta sequences at a false discovery rate of 0.05 in a later analysis. Cytomegalovirus status was reported to be diagnosed by the classifier with high specificity and sensitivity in both the original and validation cohorts. Most CMV-associated TCR beta chains appeared to be HLA-restricted in a later analysis, and the HLA associations seemed to be driven largely by CMV exposure. Some IMGT-functional V segments, including TRBV6-2 and TRBV6-3, could not be told apart with the 87-base-pair reads, so those segments were excluded.

The cohort was made up of approximately 700 healthy bone marrow donors. At the time of sampling, all cohort members were nominally healthy, though unrecorded immune exposures were likely present. The donor was CMV seropositive and belonged to the group of 250 to 300 seropositive cohort members. A peripheral blood sample was provided by each donor, and peripheral blood mononuclear cells were used for TCR beta sequencing. Genomic DNA extraction from the blood cell samples was performed with the Qiagen DNeasy Blood Extraction Kit. Spanning cysteine to phenylalanine, the CDR3 consists of 14 amino acids. Only the CDR3 DNA stays, 42 bases, in frame from base 1. V is shortened by 2 bases, J by 4 bases, and the region joining them spans 12 bases. Looking up the germline V gene yields CDR1 SGHTA and CDR2 FQGTGA.

The sequencing input was PBMCs. The chain is made from TRBV7-3 and TRBJ2-7; the D gene is perhaps TRBD1, from 5 matching bases. This receptor was obtained from a man in his 60s in good health and CMV-seropositive. At the DNA level, the sequence is TGTGCCAGCAGCTTAGGGGCTCTACCATACGAGCAGTACTTC. Translated, this gives CASSLGALPYEQYF.